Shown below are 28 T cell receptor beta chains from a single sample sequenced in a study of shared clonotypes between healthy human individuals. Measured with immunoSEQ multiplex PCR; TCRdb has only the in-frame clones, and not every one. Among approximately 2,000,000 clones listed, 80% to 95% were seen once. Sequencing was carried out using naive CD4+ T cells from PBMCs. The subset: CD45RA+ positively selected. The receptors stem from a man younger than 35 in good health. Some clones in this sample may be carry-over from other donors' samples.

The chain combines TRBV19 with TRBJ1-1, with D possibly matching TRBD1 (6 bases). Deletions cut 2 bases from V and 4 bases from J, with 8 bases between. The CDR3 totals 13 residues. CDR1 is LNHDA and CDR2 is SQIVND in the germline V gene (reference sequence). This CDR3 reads CASSITTGTEAFF. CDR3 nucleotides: TGTGCCAGTAGTATAACGACAGGCACTGAAGCTTTCTTT.

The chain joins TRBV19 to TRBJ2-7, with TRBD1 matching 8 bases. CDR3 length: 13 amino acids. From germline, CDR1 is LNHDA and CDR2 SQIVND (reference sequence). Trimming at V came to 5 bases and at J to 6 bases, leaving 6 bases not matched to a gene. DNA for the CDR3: TGTGCCAGTAGTCAAGGACAGGGTGCCGAGCAGTACTTC. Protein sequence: CASSQGQGAEQYF. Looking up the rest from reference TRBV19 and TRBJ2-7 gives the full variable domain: DGGITQSPKYLFRKEGQNVTLSCEQNLNHDAMYWYRQDPGQGLRLIYYSQIVNDFQKGDIAEGYSVSREKKESFPLTVTSAQKNPTAFYLCASSQGQGAEQYFGPGTRLTVT.

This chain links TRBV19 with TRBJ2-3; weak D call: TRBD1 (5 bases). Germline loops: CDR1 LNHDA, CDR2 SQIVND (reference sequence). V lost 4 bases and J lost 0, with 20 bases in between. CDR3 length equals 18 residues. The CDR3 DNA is TGTGCCAGTAGTAACCCCTATAAGCAGGGTCCAAGCACAGATACGCAGTATTTT. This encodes CASSNPYKQGPSTDTQYF.

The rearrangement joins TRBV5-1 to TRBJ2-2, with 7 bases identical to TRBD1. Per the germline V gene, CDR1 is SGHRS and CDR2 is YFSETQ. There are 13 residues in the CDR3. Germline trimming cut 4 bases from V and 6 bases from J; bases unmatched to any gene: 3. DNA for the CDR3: TGCGCCAGCAGCGTGGGACAGCCCGGGGAGCTGTTTTTT. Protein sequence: CASSVGQPGELFF.

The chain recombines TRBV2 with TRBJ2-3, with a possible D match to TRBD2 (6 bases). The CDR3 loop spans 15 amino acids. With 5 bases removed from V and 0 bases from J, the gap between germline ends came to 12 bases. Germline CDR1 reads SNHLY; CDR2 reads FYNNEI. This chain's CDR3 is CASSRDFSSTDTQYF. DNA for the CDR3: TGTGCCAGCAGTCGGGACTTTTCTAGCACAGATACGCAGTATTTT.

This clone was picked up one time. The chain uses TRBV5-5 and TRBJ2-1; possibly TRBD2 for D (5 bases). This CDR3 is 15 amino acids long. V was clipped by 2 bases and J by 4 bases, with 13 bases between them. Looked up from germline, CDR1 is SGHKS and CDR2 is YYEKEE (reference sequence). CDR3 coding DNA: TGTGCCAGCAGCTTTGGTAGCGAGAATTACAATGAGCAGTTCTTC. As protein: CASSFGSENYNEQFF.

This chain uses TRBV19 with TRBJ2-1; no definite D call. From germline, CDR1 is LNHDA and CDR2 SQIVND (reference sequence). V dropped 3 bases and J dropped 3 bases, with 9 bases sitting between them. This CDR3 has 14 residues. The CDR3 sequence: CASSMGYLYNEQFF. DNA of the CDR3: TGTGCCAGTAGTATGGGGTATCTCTACAATGAGCAGTTCTTC.

The CDR3 loop reads CASSTRTGGETQYF. The CDR3 bases are TGCGCCAGCAGCACCCGGACAGGGGGAGAGACCCAGTACTTC. The chain joins TRBV5-1 to TRBJ2-5, with 10 bases identical to TRBD1. Germline lookup yields CDR1 SGHRS and CDR2 YFSETQ. The CDR3 covers 14 residues. V lost 4 bases to trimming and J lost 4 bases; unmatched junction nucleotides: 4.

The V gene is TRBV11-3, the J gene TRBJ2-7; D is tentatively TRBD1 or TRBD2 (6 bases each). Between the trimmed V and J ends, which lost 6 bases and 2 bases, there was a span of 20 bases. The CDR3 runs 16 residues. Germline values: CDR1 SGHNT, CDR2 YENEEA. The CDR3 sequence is CASSHVRDNAPYEQYF. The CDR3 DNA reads TGTGCCAGCAGTCACGTGCGGGACAACGCACCCTACGAGCAGTACTTC.

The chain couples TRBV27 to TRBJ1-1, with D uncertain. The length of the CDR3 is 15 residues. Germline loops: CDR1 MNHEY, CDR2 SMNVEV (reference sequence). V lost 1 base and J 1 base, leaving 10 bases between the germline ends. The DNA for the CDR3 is TGTGCCAGCAGTTTATTGGCCCTCAGGAACACTGAAGCTTTCTTT. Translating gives CASSLLALRNTEAFF.

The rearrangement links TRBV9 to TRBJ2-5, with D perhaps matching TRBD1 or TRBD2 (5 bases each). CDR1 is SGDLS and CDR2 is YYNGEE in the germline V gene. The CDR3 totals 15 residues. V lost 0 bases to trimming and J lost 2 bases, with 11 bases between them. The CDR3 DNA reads TGTGCCAGCAGCGTAGTCGGGACGGATCAAGAGACCCAGTACTTC. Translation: CASSVVGTDQETQYF. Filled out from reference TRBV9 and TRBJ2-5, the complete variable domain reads DSGVTQTPKHLITATGQRVTLRCSPRSGDLSVYWYQQSLDQGLQFLIQYYNGEERAKGNILERFSAQQFPDLHSELNLSSLELGDSALYFCASSVVGTDQETQYFGPGTRLLVL.

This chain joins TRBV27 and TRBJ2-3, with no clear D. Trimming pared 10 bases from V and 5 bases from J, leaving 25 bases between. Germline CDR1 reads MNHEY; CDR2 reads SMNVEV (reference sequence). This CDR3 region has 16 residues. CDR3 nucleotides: TGTGCCACCGAGCTCGCTGGCCTCGTCCCCCTAGATACGCAGTATTTT. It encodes CATELAGLVPLDTQYF.

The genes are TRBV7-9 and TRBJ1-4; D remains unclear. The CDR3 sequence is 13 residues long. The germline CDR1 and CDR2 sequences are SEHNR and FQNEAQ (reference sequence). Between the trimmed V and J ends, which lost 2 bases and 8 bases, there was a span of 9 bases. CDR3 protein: CASSLSPGEKLFF. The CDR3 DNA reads TGTGCCAGCAGCTTATCCCCGGGGGAAAAACTGTTTTTT.

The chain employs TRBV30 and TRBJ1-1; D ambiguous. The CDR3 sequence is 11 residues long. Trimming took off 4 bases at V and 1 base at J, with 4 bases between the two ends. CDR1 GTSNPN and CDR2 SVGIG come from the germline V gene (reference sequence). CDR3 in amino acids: CAWNKNTEAFF. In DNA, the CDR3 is TGTGCCTGGAATAAGAACACTGAAGCTTTCTTT.

CDR3 coding DNA: TGTGCCAGCAGCCCCGGGCTCCGGGACAGGGGATTAGGGACCCAGTACTTC. It encodes CASSPGLRDRGLGTQYF. V gene TRBV7-3 combines with J gene TRBJ2-5, with 10 bases that match TRBD1. With 5 bases clipped from V and 7 bases from J, the junction kept 16 bases outside the gene matches. Germline-derived CDR1 and CDR2 are SGHTA and FQGTGA. The CDR3 runs to 17 residues.

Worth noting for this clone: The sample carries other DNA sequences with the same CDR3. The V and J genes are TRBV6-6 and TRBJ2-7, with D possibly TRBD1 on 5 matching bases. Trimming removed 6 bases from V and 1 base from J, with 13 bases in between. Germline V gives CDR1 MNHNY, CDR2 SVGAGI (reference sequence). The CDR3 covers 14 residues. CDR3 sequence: CASSPRQGSYEQYF. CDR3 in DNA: TGTGCCAGCAGCCCAAGGCAGGGATCCTACGAGCAGTACTTC.

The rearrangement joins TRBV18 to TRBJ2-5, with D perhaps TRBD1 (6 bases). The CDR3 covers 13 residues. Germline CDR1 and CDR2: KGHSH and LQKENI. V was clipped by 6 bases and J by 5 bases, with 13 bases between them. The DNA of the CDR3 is TGTGCCAGCTCGCCCACAGGGTTGGAGACCCAGTACTTC. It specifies CASSPTGLETQYF.

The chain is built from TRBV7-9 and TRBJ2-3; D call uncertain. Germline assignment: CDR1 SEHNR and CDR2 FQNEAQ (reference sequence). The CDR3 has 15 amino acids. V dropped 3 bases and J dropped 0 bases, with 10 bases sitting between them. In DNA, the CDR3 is TGTGCCAGCAGCTTCTTCGAGCCTAGCACAGATACGCAGTATTTT. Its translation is CASSFFEPSTDTQYF.

CDR3 region: CASSRLGQAYGYTF. CDR3 DNA: TGTGCCAGCAGCCGCCTCGGACAGGCCTATGGCTACACCTTC. The chain links TRBV28 to TRBJ1-2; 7 bases line up with TRBD1. The V segment lost 6 bases and the J segment 4 bases; nucleotides outside the gene matches: 8. The CDR3 is 14 amino acids. From germline, CDR1 is MDHEN and CDR2 SYDVKM.

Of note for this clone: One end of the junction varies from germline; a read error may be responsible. CDR3 sequence reads: CASSLAKSSGIPYEQYF. CDR3 bases: TGTGCCAGCAGCCTAGCGAAGTCTAGCGGGATTCCCTACGAGCAGTACTTC. The chain uses TRBV11-1 and TRBJ2-7, with 9 bases lining up with TRBD2. Germline V gene sequence: CDR1 SGHAT, CDR2 FQDESV (reference sequence). The CDR3 is 17 amino acids.

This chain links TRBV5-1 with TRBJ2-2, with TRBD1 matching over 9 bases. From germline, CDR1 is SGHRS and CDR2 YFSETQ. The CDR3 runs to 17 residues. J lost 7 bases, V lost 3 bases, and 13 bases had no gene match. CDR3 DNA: TGCGCCAGCAGCTCCTACCCCGGGACAGGGTGGAACGGGGAGCTGTTTTTT. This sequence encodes CASSSYPGTGWNGELFF.

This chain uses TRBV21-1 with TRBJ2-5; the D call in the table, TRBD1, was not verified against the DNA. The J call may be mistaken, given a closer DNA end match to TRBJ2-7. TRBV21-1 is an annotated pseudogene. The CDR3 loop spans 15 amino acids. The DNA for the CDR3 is TGTGCCAGCAGCAAGCGGCAGGGCATGACCTACGAGCAGTACTTC. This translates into CASSKRQGMTYEQYF.

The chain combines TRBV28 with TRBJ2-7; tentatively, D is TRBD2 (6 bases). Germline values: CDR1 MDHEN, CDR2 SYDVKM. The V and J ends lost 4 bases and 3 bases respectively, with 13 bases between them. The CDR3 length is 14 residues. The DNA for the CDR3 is TGTGCCAGCAGTTCCCCCGGGGGTTACTACGAGCAGTACTTC. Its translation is CASSSPGGYYEQYF.

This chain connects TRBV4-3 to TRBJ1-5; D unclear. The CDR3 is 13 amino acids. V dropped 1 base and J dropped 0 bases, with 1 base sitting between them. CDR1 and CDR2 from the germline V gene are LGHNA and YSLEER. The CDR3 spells CASSQGSNQPQHF. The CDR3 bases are TGCGCCAGCAGCCAAGGTAGCAATCAGCCCCAGCATTTT.

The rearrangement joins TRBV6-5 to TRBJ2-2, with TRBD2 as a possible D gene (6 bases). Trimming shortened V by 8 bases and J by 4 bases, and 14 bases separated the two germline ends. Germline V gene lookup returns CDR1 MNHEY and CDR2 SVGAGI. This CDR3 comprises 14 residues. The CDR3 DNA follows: TGTGCCAGCCAGCGGGTAACGGGCACCGGGGAGCTGTTTTTT. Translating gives CASQRVTGTGELFF.

In nucleotides, the CDR3 is TGTGCCACACCCACTGGGGGGACTAATGAAAAACTGTTTTTT. This gives the protein CATPTGGTNEKLFF. J is TRBJ1-4 and V is TRBV14; the D gene is possibly TRBD1 (5 bases). V was cut by 10 bases and J by 2 bases, with 14 bases left in between. The CDR3 loop spans 14 amino acids. Germline CDR1 and CDR2: SGHDN and FVKESK.

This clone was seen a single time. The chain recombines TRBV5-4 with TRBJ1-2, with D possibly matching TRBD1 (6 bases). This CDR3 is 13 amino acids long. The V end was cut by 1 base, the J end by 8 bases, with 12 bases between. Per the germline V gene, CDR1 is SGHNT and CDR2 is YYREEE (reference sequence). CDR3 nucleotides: TGTGCCAGCAGCTTGAGGGGGTCGTGGGGCTACACCTTC. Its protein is CASSLRGSWGYTF. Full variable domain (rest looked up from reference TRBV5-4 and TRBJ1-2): ETGVTQSPTHLIKTRGQQVTLRCSSQSGHNTVSWYQQALGQGPQFIFQYYREEENGRGNFPPRFSGLQFPNYSSELNVNALELDDSALYLCASSLRGSWGYTFGSGTRLTVV.

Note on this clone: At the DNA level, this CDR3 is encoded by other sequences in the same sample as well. The CDR3 protein is CASSLVGETQYF. The CDR3 DNA reads as TGCGCCAGCAGCTTGGTAGGGGAGACCCAGTACTTC. The chain has TRBV5-1 and TRBJ2-5; D gene uncertain. Between the trimmed V and J ends, which lost 0 bases and 5 bases, there was a span of 5 bases. This CDR3 contains 12 residues. Looked up from germline, CDR1 is SGHRS and CDR2 is YFSETQ.